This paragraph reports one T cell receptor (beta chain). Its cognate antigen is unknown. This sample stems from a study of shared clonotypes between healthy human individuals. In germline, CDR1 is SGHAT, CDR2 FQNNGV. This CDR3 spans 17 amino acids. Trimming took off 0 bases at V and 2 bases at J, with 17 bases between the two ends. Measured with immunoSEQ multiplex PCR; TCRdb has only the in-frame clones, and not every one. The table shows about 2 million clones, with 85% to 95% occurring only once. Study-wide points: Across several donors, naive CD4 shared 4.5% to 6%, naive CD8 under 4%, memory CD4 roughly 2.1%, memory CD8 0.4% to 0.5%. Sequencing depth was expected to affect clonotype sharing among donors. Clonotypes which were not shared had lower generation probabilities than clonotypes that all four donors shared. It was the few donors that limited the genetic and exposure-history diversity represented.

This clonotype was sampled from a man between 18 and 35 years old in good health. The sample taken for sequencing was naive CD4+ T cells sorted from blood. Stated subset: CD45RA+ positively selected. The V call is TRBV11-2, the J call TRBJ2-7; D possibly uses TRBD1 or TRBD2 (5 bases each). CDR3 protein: CASSLEGDFWGAYEQYF. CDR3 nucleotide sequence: TGTGCCAGCAGCTTAGAAGGGGATTTTTGGGGAGCCTACGAGCAGTACTTC.